One and the same sample provided the 9 T cell receptor beta chains below, sequenced in a study of T-cell memory formation after mild COVID-19. TCRdb reprocessed the 5' RACE reads via MiXCR and lists one record per CDR3 protein. The sample yields some 210,000 distinct CDR3 sequences, approximately 10% seen once. Sequencing input: PBMCs or a T cell subset sorted from them (not recorded which). These receptor sequences come from a man younger than 35 who had mild COVID-19 (a few samples of this study predate the infection). Cell type and time point are not known.

The rearrangement links TRBV6-6 to TRBJ2-1, with D possibly TRBD2 on 5 matching bases. With 7 bases removed from V and 3 bases from J, the gap between germline ends came to 7 bases. Germline V gene data show CDR1 as MNHNY and CDR2 as SVGAGI (reference sequence). The CDR3 contains 12 residues. The CDR3 region has the DNA TGTGCCAGCATGGGGAGCTACAATGAGCAGTTCTTC. This gives the protein CASMGSYNEQFF.

Ten or more counts support this clonotype. CDR3 DNA: TGTGCCAGCAGCCGAGGGCCAGGCCTCCTTACGCAGTATTTT. Amino acid sequence: CASSRGPGLLTQYF. This chain uses TRBV7-8 with TRBJ2-3; TRBD2 is a possible D gene (5 bases). Germline V gene sequence: CDR1 SGHVS, CDR2 FQNEAQ. This CDR3 comprises 14 residues. V was clipped by 5 bases and J by 8 bases, with 17 bases between them.

The chain recombines TRBV7-2 with TRBJ2-1; D perhaps matches TRBD2 (6 bases). Deletions cut 7 bases from V and 0 bases from J, with 10 bases between. The CDR3 extends over 14 amino acids. Germline V gives CDR1 SGHTA, CDR2 FQGNSA. The CDR3 spells CASNGGVSYNEQFF. The CDR3 DNA sequence: TGTGCCAGCAATGGAGGGGTCTCCTACAATGAGCAGTTCTTC.

This chain uses TRBV20-1 with TRBJ2-5; possibly TRBD2 for D (6 bases). Germline V lookup: CDR1 DFQATT, CDR2 SNEGSKA (reference sequence). The germline V and J ends were trimmed by 3 bases and 4 bases, with 12 bases remaining between them. CDR3 length: 13 amino acids. The CDR3 here is CSASLGGVETQYF. Here the CDR3 DNA reads TGCAGTGCTAGCCTGGGGGGAGTAGAGACCCAGTACTTC.

The chain is built from TRBV14 and TRBJ2-5; 8 bases fit TRBD1. CDR1 is SGHDN and CDR2 is FVKESK in the germline V gene. The CDR3 extends over 20 amino acids. V gave up 4 bases and J gave up 2 bases; unmatched junction bases: 21. In DNA form, the CDR3 reads TGTGCCAGCAGCCCCCCACACACTGACAGGGGCCAGAGGTTTCAAGAGACCCAGTACTTC. Protein product: CASSPPHTDRGQRFQETQYF.

V usage is TRBV5-5 and J usage is TRBJ2-5; D remains ambiguous. In germline, CDR1 is SGHKS, CDR2 YYEKEE (reference sequence). V gave up 2 bases and J gave up 5 bases, with 13 bases separating them. The CDR3 consists of 14 residues. CDR3 sequence: CASSFGSRSETQYF. The CDR3 DNA follows: TGTGCCAGCAGCTTCGGCTCCCGGTCCGAGACCCAGTACTTC.

This clonotype appeared a single time. V usage is TRBV4-3 and J usage is TRBJ1-1, with D uncertain. Germline V CDR1 and CDR2: LGHNA, YSLEER. Trimming left V 1 base short and J 2 bases short, with 11 bases between. This CDR3 has 15 amino acids. The CDR3 reads CASSQVVTLNTEAFF. DNA of the CDR3: TGCGCCAGCAGCCAAGTTGTAACGTTAAACACTGAAGCTTTCTTT.

Many counts were recorded for this clonotype. The V and J genes are TRBV19 and TRBJ2-7; no reliable D call. Trimming took 3 bases from V and 5 from J, leaving 17 bases between them. The CDR3 has 15 residues. Germline values: CDR1 LNHDA, CDR2 SQIVND (reference sequence). The CDR3 loop reads CASSIGQRRVNEQYF. The CDR3 DNA is TGTGCCAGTAGTATTGGGCAGCGCCGGGTCAACGAGCAGTACTTC.

This clonotype was observed many times. This rearrangement joins TRBV7-9 to TRBJ1-5; D ambiguous. Germline V CDR1 and CDR2: SEHNR, FQNEAQ (reference sequence). Between the trimmed V and J ends, which lost 5 bases and 9 bases, there was a span of 11 bases. The CDR3 runs to 12 residues. The CDR3 nucleotides are TGTGCCAGCAGCGACTCATCGGGGCCCCAGCATTTT. Residues: CASSDSSGPQHF.